Given below is one TCR beta chain in context. This sample stems from a study of blood T cell repertoires in COVID-19. Turning to the study itself: Donors in the United States, Italy and Spain gave samples during acute or convalescent COVID-19. T cells, B-cell-depleted T cells, or PBMCs provided the cDNA or gDNA that served as material.

The CDR3 extends over 13 amino acids. CDR1 and CDR2 (germline): ENHRY, SYGVKD. Between the trimmed V and J ends, which lost 3 bases and 7 bases, there was a span of 13 bases. Original handling: Scientists estimated how many nucleated cells there were by amplifying reference gene primers. Sequenced by immunoSEQ multiplex PCR; TCRdb stores in-frame clones only, minus some. The V and J calls and clone size were taken over from that table, and D and trimming were inferred from the DNA. In the table there are 120,000 or so clones, 70% to 90% of which are singletons. The sequencing sample was made of peripheral blood. The rearrangement joins TRBV10-3 to TRBJ2-7, with D maybe TRBD2 (5 bases). The clonotype originates from a human donor in a cohort sampled during active COVID-19. The DNA of the CDR3 is TGTGCCATCAGTGACGCCGGGGTCTATGAGCAGTACTTC. Translated: CAISDAGVYEQYF.